One and the same sample provided the 32 T cell receptor beta chains below, sequenced in a study of post-analysis software for immune sequencing data. Study results and caveats: Four or five TRBV segments, TRBV5-6, TRBV5-1 and TRBV20-1 among them, were found more frequent in patients than controls.

These receptors have no identified antigens. Unique-molecular-identifier-tagged TCR beta cDNA libraries were used. A single record per CDR3 protein comes from TCRdb applying MiXCR to the PCR reads. The sample includes some 500,000 distinct CDR3 sequences, 45% of them seen just once. Sequencing input: blood. Receptors originate from a girl aged 10 to 17 with multiple sclerosis.

This clonotype was found a few times. CDR3 sequence: CASSRGQESSYEQYF. DNA of the CDR3: TGCGCCAGCAGCCGAGGACAGGAAAGCTCCTACGAGCAGTACTTC. The chain recombines TRBV5-1 with TRBJ2-7; 7 bases fit TRBD1. Germline trimming cut 4 bases from V and 0 bases from J; bases unmatched to any gene: 7. Looked up from germline, CDR1 is SGHRS and CDR2 is YFSETQ. The length of the CDR3 is 15 residues.

J is TRBJ2-5 and V is TRBV7-3, with D possibly called TRBD1 or TRBD2 (6 bases each). Germline-derived CDR1 and CDR2 are SGHTA and FQGTGA. With 5 bases removed from V and 2 bases from J, the gap between germline ends came to 21 bases. The CDR3 sequence is 17 residues long. The CDR3 is CASSLEGGRTLQETQYF. CDR3 nucleotides: TGTGCCAGCAGCCTCGAAGGGGGGAGGACCTTACAAGAGACCCAGTACTTC.

This sequence joins TRBV7-8 and TRBJ2-5; D gene unclear. V was clipped by 1 base and J by 3 bases, with 6 bases between them. Per germline, CDR1 SGHVS and CDR2 FQNEAQ. This CDR3 has 13 residues. The CDR3 DNA sequence: TGTGCCAGCAGCTTAGGTTTCAAAGAGACCCAGTACTTC. Amino acids: CASSLGFKETQYF.

The J gene is TRBJ2-1, the V gene TRBV5-1; 9 nucleotides agree with TRBD2. V trimming: 4 bases; J trimming: 0 bases; junction bases outside the gene matches: 8. Per germline, CDR1 SGHRS and CDR2 YFSETQ. This CDR3 is 17 amino acids long. Here the CDR3 DNA reads TGCGCCAGCAGCCCCATTAGCGGGAGACTCTCCTACAATGAGCAGTTCTTC. Translating it yields CASSPISGRLSYNEQFF. Variable domain in full (rest from reference TRBV5-1 and TRBJ2-1): KAGVTQTPRYLIKTRGQQVTLSCSPISGHRSVSWYQQTPGQGLQFLFEYFSETQRNKGNFPGRFSGRQFSNSRSEMNVSTLELGDSALYLCASSPISGRLSYNEQFFGPGTRLTVL.

The sample holds a few counts of this clonotype. The CDR3 coding sequence is TGTGCCAGCACCGACCAAACCCACGAGCAGTACTTC. Protein: CASTDQTHEQYF. The J gene is TRBJ2-5, the V gene TRBV27; the D is unclear. The J call may be incorrect, as the DNA end agrees better with TRBJ2-7. Germline V gives CDR1 MNHEY, CDR2 SMNVEV (reference sequence). The CDR3 spans 12 residues.

The chain recombines TRBV6-6 with TRBJ2-1; D possibly corresponds to TRBD1 (5 bases). The germline V gene encodes CDR1 MNHNY and CDR2 SVGAGI (reference sequence). The CDR3 extends over 13 amino acids. Trimming pared 2 bases from V and 4 bases from J, leaving 6 bases between. The CDR3 protein is CASSYQGYNEQFF. The DNA of the CDR3 is TGTGCCAGCAGTTACCAGGGTTACAATGAGCAGTTCTTC.

The table lists this clonotype with a few counts. This chain links TRBV3-1 with TRBJ2-5; possibly TRBD1 or TRBD2 for D (6 bases each). CDR3 length: 15 residues. The germline V and J ends were trimmed by 2 bases and 3 bases, with 13 bases remaining between them. Germline V lookup: CDR1 LGHDT, CDR2 YNNKEL (reference sequence). CDR3 in DNA: TGTGCCAGCAGCCAAAACCACAGGGAGGAAGAGACCCAGTACTTC. Its protein product is CASSQNHREEETQYF.

This clonotype was counted once. Since a much larger clone is just one base distant, this may be a read error. The genes are TRBV4-1 and TRBJ2-7; the D gene is possibly TRBD1 (7 bases). The CDR3 totals 15 residues. Germline loops: CDR1 MGHRA, CDR2 YSYEKL. The CDR3 DNA reads TGCGCCAGCGGCCAAGAAGGAGGGGGCGGATACGAGCAGTACTTC. It codes for CASGQEGGGGYEQYF.

The gene calls are TRBV4-3 and TRBJ2-7; 9 bases map to TRBD2. This CDR3 is built from 16 residues. Germline V CDR1 and CDR2: LGHNA, YSLEER. With 4 bases clipped from V and 0 bases from J, the junction kept 7 bases outside the gene matches. The CDR3 region is CASSRRLADSSYEQYF. The CDR3 region has the DNA TGCGCCAGCAGCCGAAGACTAGCGGATTCCTCCTACGAGCAGTACTTC.

The rearrangement links TRBV11-2 to TRBJ2-7, with TRBD1 matching 10 bases. CDR1 is SGHAT, CDR2 FQNNGV, per germline. J lost 1 base, V lost 2 bases, and 8 bases had no gene match. The CDR3 contains 17 residues. This chain's CDR3 is CASSLIRGTGVSYEQYF. CDR3 nucleotide sequence: TGTGCCAGCAGCTTAATACGGGGGACAGGGGTTTCCTACGAGCAGTACTTC.

This clonotype was observed a few times. This sequence joins TRBV6-5 and TRBJ2-7, with D perhaps TRBD1 or TRBD2 (5 bases each). This CDR3 has 15 residues. Germline CDR1 is MNHEY and CDR2 is SVGAGI. Deletions cut 5 bases from V and 0 bases from J, with 14 bases between. CDR3 in DNA: TGTGCCAGCAGTAGGGCGGCAGGGAGCTCCTACGAGCAGTACTTC. The encoded protein is CASSRAAGSSYEQYF.

The gene calls are TRBV10-3 and TRBJ1-5; 8 bases fit TRBD1. V shed 4 bases and J 6 bases; nucleotides not matched to a gene: 5. Germline V gene lookup returns CDR1 ENHRY and CDR2 SYGVKD. CDR3 length equals 14 residues. This CDR3 reads CAISVTGGLQPQHF. The CDR3, as DNA: TGTGCCATCAGTGTTACAGGGGGTCTTCAGCCCCAGCATTTT.

This clonotype was detected a few times. The V call is TRBV7-2, the J call TRBJ2-5; the D is unclear. The J call may be incorrect, as the DNA end agrees better with TRBJ2-7. The CDR3 contains 14 residues. Germline assignment: CDR1 SGHTA and CDR2 FQGNSA. The CDR3: CASTPGGVYNEQYF. In DNA, the CDR3 is TGTGCCAGCACCCCCGGTGGCGTTTACAACGAGCAGTACTTC.

This clonotype was detected only a few times. This rearrangement joins TRBV28 to TRBJ2-1, with 14 bases matching TRBD2. The V segment lost 6 bases and the J segment 0 bases; nucleotides outside the gene matches: 10. The germline V gene encodes CDR1 MDHEN and CDR2 SYDVKM. This CDR3 is built from 19 residues. CDR3 in DNA: TGTGCCAGCAGCCCTGGGACTAGCGGGAGAAGTAACTCCTACAATGAGCAGTTCTTC. This gives the protein CASSPGTSGRSNSYNEQFF. Variable domain in full (rest from reference TRBV28 and TRBJ2-1): DVKVTQSSRYLVKRTGEKVFLECVQDMDHENMFWYRQDPGLGLRLIYFSYDVKMKEKGDIPEGYSVSREKKERFSLILESASTNQTSMYLCASSPGTSGRSNSYNEQFFGPGTRLTVL.

The chain recombines TRBV27 with TRBJ2-7; 12 bases are shared with TRBD2. Germline CDR1 reads MNHEY; CDR2 reads SMNVEV (reference sequence). J gave up 0 bases and V 4 bases, and 16 bases lay outside the gene matches. The CDR3 totals 20 residues. CDR3 in DNA: TGTGCCAGCAGTTATAGACTAGCGGGAGACTCCTTAGCCGTCTCCTACGAGCAGTACTTC. It encodes CASSYRLAGDSLAVSYEQYF.

The V call is TRBV12-3 or TRBV12-4, the J call TRBJ2-2, with 10 nucleotides matching TRBD2. The V segment lost 4 bases and the J segment 4 bases; nucleotides outside the gene matches: 9. The CDR3 is 17 residues long. CDR3 region: CASSSLAGDTSTGELFF. CDR3 in DNA: TGTGCCAGCAGTTCCCTAGCGGGAGACACCAGCACCGGGGAGCTGTTTTTT.

This chain connects TRBV20-1 to TRBJ2-1, with D possibly being TRBD2 (6 bases). Germline lookup yields CDR1 DFQATT and CDR2 SNEGSKA (reference sequence). This CDR3 region has 15 residues. Trimming left V 4 bases short and J 1 base short, with 14 bases between. CDR3 DNA sequence: TGCAGTGCTAAAGAGGGACTGCAGTCCTACAATGAGCAGTTCTTC. As protein: CSAKEGLQSYNEQFF.

The genes are TRBV28 and TRBJ2-7; TRBD2 agrees at 10 bases. The CDR3 has 16 amino acids. J gave up 3 bases and V 6 bases, and 11 bases lay outside the gene matches. Germline assignment: CDR1 MDHEN and CDR2 SYDVKM. Written as DNA, the CDR3 is TGTGCCAGCAGCCCCCAGGGGGCTAGCGGGGGCTACGAGCAGTACTTC. Its translation: CASSPQGASGGYEQYF.

The chain employs TRBV27 and TRBJ1-6; TRBD1 is a possible D gene (5 bases). Trimming removed 5 bases at V and 9 bases at J, with 11 bases between. Germline V lookup: CDR1 MNHEY, CDR2 SMNVEV (reference sequence). CDR3 length: 13 amino acids. The CDR3 region is CASSIRVASPLHF. The CDR3 DNA reads TGTGCCAGCAGTATCAGGGTTGCTTCACCCCTCCACTTT.

This clonotype was recorded only once. The chain carries TRBV20-1 and TRBJ2-1; weak D call: TRBD2 (5 bases). V lost 6 bases and J 4 bases, leaving 13 bases between the germline ends. The CDR3 has 13 amino acids. CDR1 is DFQATT and CDR2 is SNEGSKA in the germline V gene (reference sequence). CDR3 coding DNA: TGCAGTGCCAAATCTCCGGGATACAATGAGCAGTTCTTC. The encoded protein is CSAKSPGYNEQFF.

V is TRBV7-2 and J is TRBJ1-1; perhaps TRBD1 as D (5 bases). The CDR3 length is 14 residues. CDR1 SGHTA and CDR2 FQGNSA come from the germline V gene. Between the trimmed V and J ends, which lost 6 bases and 5 bases, there was a span of 16 bases. The CDR3 region is CASRLNQGGTEAFF. The CDR3 nucleotides read TGTGCCAGCAGACTCAACCAGGGAGGAACTGAAGCTTTCTTT. Full variable domain (rest looked up from reference TRBV7-2 and TRBJ1-1): GAGVSQSPSNKVTEKGKDVELRCDPISGHTALYWYRQSLGQGLEFLIYFQGNSAPDKSGLPSDRFSAERTGGSVSTLTIQRTQQEDSAVYLCASRLNQGGTEAFFGQGTRLTVV.

The sample holds a few counts of this clonotype. V usage is TRBV10-3 and J usage is TRBJ2-1; 11 nucleotides line up with TRBD2. CDR1 and CDR2 from the germline V gene are ENHRY and SYGVKD. With 2 bases clipped from V and 6 bases from J, the junction kept 0 bases outside the gene matches. The CDR3 extends over 14 amino acids. CDR3 nucleotide sequence: TGTGCCATCAGTGAGGGGACTAGCGGCAATGAGCAGTTCTTC. This sequence encodes CAISEGTSGNEQFF.

This clonotype has only a few counts. This chain links TRBV7-2 with TRBJ2-5; 7 bases are a match to TRBD2. The CDR3 spans 14 residues. The V and J ends lost 1 base and 11 bases, in that order; junction bases with no gene match: 10. Germline V lookup: CDR1 SGHTA, CDR2 FQGNSA. The CDR3 bases are TGTGCCAGCAGCTTAGACGCGGGAGTGGGAGAGCAGTACTTC. It yields the protein CASSLDAGVGEQYF.

CDR3 residues: CASSPVPGQSKNIQYF. DNA of the CDR3: TGTGCCAGCTCACCAGTCCCCGGGCAGAGCAAAAACATTCAGTACTTC. The chain combines TRBV18 with TRBJ2-4; D is ambiguous. The V end was cut by 2 bases, the J end by 3 bases, with 14 bases between. Germline V gene data show CDR1 as KGHSH and CDR2 as LQKENI. The CDR3 extends over 16 amino acids.

This clonotype was counted ten times or more. This rearrangement joins TRBV29-1 to TRBJ2-7, with D possibly being TRBD1 (7 bases). CDR3 size: 14 residues. Germline V gene lookup returns CDR1 SQVTM and CDR2 ANQGSEA. The germline V and J ends were trimmed by 5 bases and 3 bases, with 17 bases remaining between them. The CDR3 sequence: CSVPRGDSNYEQYF. DNA of the CDR3: TGCAGCGTTCCAAGGGGGGACAGTAACTACGAGCAGTACTTC.

This clonotype turned up a few times. This chain connects TRBV15 to TRBJ2-4; no definite D call. V was cut by 5 bases and J by 5 bases, with 10 bases left in between. There are 13 residues in the CDR3. Germline lookup yields CDR1 LNHNV and CDR2 YYDKDF (reference sequence). This chain's CDR3 is CATSLNRENIQYF. The CDR3 DNA is TGTGCCACCAGCCTGAACCGGGAAAACATTCAGTACTTC. The entire variable domain, with the rest obtained from reference TRBV15 and TRBJ2-4, is as follows: DAMVIQNPRYQVTQFGKPVTLSCSQTLNHNVMYWYQQKSSQAPKLLFHYYDKDFNNEADTPDNFQSRRPNTSFCFLDIRSPGLGDTAMYLCATSLNRENIQYFGAGTRLSVL.

This clonotype occurred a few times. The CDR3 protein is CASRGGGLAGAYQETQYF. The DNA for the CDR3 is TGTGCCAGCAGGGGGGGTGGACTAGCGGGAGCGTACCAAGAGACCCAGTACTTC. This chain connects TRBV2 to TRBJ2-5; 13 bases match TRBD2. The CDR3 is 18 residues long. After removal of 6 bases from V and 0 bases from J, the junction contained 10 bases not matched to a gene. Germline V gives CDR1 SNHLY, CDR2 FYNNEI. The full variable domain, rest sourced from reference TRBV2 and TRBJ2-5, is EPEVTQTPSHQVTQMGQEVILRCVPISNHLYFYWYRQILGQKVEFLVSFYNNEISEKSEIFDDQFSVERPDGSNFTLKIRSTKLEDSAMYFCASRGGGLAGAYQETQYFGPGTRLLVL.

In its sample, this clonotype was seen many times. The junction differs from germline at one of its ends, possibly a read error. The chain carries TRBV7-7 and TRBJ2-5, with D perhaps TRBD2 (6 bases). CDR1 SSHAT and CDR2 FNYEAQ come from the germline V gene (reference sequence). CDR3 size: 14 residues. The CDR3 region is CASSLAGSRETQYF. CDR3 coding DNA: TGTGCTAGCAGCTTAGCCGGGAGCAGGGAGACCCAGTACTTC.

The rearrangement links TRBV20-1 to TRBJ1-1; D unclear. Germline V gene lookup returns CDR1 DFQATT and CDR2 SNEGSKA (reference sequence). The CDR3 is made up of 15 amino acids. Trimming pared 6 bases from V and 4 bases from J, leaving 21 bases between. The CDR3 sequence: CSAPARLTVLTEAFF. CDR3 DNA: TGCAGTGCCCCGGCCAGATTAACGGTGCTCACTGAAGCTTTCTTT.

This clonotype was counted many times. At one end, the junction sequence differs from germline, possibly due to a read error. This rearrangement joins TRBV5-1 to TRBJ2-5; D uncertain. The CDR3 spans 11 residues. Germline V gene data show CDR1 as SGHRS and CDR2 as YFSETQ. The CDR3 is CASSQQETQYF. CDR3 DNA sequence: TGTGCCAGCAGCCAACAAGAGACCCAGTACTTC. Variable domain in full (rest from reference TRBV5-1 and TRBJ2-5): KAGVTQTPRYLIKTRGQQVTLSCSPISGHRSVSWYQQTPGQGLQFLFEYFSETQRNKGNFPGRFSGRQFSNSRSEMNVSTLELGDSALYLCASSQQETQYFGPGTRLLVL.

This clonotype appeared a few times. The rearrangement uses TRBV20-1 and TRBJ2-5, with D maybe TRBD2 (5 bases). V was pared by 0 bases and J by 3 bases, with 14 bases between. From germline, CDR1 is DFQATT and CDR2 SNEGSKA (reference sequence). The CDR3 spans 15 residues. The CDR3 is CSARDTSGVEETQYF. In nucleotides, the CDR3 is TGCAGTGCTAGAGATACTAGTGGGGTGGAAGAGACCCAGTACTTC.

V usage is TRBV20-1 and J usage is TRBJ2-5; D is unclear. The J call is doubtful: the DNA matches TRBJ2-7 better. The germline gives CDR1 DFQATT, CDR2 SNEGSKA (reference sequence). The length of the CDR3 is 13 residues. The CDR3 DNA follows: TGCAGTGCTAGAGATCTCCTCATTTACGAGCAGTACTTC. This gives the protein CSARDLLIYEQYF.